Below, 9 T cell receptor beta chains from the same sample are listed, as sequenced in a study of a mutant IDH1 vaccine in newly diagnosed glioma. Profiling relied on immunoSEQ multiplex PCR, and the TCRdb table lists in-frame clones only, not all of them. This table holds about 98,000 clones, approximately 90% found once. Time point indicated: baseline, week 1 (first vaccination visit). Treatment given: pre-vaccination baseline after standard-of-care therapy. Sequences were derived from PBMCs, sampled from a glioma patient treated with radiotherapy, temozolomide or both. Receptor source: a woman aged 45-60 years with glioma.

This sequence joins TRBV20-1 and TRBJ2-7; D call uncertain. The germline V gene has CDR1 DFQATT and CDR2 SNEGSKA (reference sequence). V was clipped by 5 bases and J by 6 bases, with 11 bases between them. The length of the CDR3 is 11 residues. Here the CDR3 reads CSAAPYSEQYF. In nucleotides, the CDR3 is TGCAGTGCTGCCCCTTACTCCGAGCAGTACTTC.

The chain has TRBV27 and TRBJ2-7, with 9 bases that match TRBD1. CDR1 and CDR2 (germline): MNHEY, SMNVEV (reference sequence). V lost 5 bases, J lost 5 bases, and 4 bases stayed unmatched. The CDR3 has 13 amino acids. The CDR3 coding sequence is TGTGCCAGCAGTCCCGGGACAGGGCACGAGCAGTACTTC. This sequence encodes CASSPGTGHEQYF.

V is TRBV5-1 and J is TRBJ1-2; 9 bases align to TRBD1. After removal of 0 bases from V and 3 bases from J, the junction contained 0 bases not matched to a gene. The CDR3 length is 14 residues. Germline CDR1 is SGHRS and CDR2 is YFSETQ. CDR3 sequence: CASSLGDRDYGYTF. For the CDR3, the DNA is TGCGCCAGCAGCTTGGGGGACAGGGACTATGGCTACACCTTC.

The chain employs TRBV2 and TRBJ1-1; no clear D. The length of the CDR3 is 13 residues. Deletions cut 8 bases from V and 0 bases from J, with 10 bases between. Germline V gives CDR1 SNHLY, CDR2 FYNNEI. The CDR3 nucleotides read TGTGCCAGCTTAAGACTGATGAACACTGAAGCTTTCTTT. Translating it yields CASLRLMNTEAFF.

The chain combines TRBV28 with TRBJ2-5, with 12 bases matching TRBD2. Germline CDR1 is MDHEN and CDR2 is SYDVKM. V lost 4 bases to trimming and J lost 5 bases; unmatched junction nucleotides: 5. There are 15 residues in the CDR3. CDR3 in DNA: TGTGCCAGCAGTTCTGGACTAGCGGGATATGAGACCCAGTACTTC. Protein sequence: CASSSGLAGYETQYF.

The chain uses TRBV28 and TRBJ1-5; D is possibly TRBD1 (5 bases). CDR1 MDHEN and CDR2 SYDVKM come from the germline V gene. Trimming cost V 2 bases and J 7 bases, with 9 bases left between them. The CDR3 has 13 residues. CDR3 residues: CASSLGGSQPQHF. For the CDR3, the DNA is TGTGCCAGCAGTTTAGGGGGGTCCCAGCCCCAGCATTTT.

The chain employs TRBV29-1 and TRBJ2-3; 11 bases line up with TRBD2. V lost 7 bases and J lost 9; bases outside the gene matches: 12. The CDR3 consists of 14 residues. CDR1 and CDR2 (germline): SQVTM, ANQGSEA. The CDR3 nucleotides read TGCAGCGCGCTTGGACTAGCGGGCGGACCAACGCAGTATTTT. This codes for CSALGLAGGPTQYF.

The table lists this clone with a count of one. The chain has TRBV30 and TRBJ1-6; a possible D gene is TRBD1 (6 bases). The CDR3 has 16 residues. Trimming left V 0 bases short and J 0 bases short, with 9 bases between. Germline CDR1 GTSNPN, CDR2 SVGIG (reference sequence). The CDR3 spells CAWSVDSSSYNSPLHF. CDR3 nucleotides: TGTGCCTGGAGTGTGGACAGTAGCTCCTATAATTCACCCCTCCACTTT. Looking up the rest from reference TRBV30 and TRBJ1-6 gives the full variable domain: SQTIHQWPATLVQPVGSPLSLECTVEGTSNPNLYWYRQAAGRGLQLLFYSVGIGQISSEVPQNLSASRPQDRQFILSSKKLLLSDSGFYLCAWSVDSSSYNSPLHFGNGTRLTVT.

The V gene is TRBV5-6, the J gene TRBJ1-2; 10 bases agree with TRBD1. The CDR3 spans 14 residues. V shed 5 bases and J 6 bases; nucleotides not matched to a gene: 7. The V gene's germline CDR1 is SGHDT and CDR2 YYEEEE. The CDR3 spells CASRTGTGVHGYTF. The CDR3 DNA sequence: TGTGCCAGCAGAACCGGGACAGGGGTCCATGGCTACACCTTC.